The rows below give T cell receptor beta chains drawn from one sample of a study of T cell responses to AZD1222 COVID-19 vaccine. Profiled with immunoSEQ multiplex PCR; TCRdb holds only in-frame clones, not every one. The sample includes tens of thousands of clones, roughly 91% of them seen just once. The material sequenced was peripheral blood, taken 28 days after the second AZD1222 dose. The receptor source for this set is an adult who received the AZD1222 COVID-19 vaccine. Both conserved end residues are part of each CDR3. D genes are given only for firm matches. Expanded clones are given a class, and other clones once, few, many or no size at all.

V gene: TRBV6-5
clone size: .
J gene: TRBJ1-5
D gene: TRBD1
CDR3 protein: CASSYSTGGNQPQHF
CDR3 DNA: TGTGCCAGCAGTTACTCGACAGGGGGTAATCAGCCCCAGCATTTT

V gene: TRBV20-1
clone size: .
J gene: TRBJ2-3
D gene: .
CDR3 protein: CSASWGTDTQYF
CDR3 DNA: TGCAGTGCTAGTTGGGGCACAGATACGCAGTATTTT

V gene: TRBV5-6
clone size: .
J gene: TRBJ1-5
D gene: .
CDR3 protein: CASSRTGKAQHF
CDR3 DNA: TGTGCCAGCAGTCGTACAGGGAAAGCCCAGCATTTT

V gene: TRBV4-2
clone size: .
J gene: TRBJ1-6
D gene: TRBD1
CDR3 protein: CASSQEGGNSPLHF
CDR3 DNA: TGTGCCAGCAGCCAAGAAGGGGGCAATTCACCCCTCCACTTT

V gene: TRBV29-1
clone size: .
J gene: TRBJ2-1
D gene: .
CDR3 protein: CSVVGGVSYNEQFF
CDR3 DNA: TGCAGCGTTGTCGGAGGGGTCTCCTACAATGAGCAGTTCTTC

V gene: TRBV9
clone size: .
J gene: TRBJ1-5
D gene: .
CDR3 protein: CASGPHPRDQPQHF
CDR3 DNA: TGTGCCAGCGGCCCCCACCCCCGTGATCAGCCCCAGCATTTT

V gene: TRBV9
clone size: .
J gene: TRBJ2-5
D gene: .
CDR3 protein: CASSVAGYREETQYF
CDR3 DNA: TGTGCCAGCAGCGTAGCAGGGTATCGGGAAGAGACCCAGTACTTC

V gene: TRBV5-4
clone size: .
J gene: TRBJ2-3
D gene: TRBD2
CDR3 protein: CASSWGGGGADTQYF
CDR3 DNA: TGTGCCAGCAGCTGGGGCGGCGGGGGGGCGGATACGCAGTATTTT

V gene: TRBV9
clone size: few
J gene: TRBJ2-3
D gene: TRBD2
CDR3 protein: CASSAGVGTSGANTQYF
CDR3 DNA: TGTGCCAGCAGCGCCGGAGTAGGGACTAGCGGGGCTAATACGCAGTATTTT

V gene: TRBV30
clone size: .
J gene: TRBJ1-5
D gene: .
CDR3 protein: CAWSVGVGNQPQHF
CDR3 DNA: TGTGCCTGGAGTGTAGGGGTGGGCAATCAGCCCCAGCATTTT

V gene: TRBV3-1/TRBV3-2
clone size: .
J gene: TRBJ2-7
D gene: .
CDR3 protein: CASSQVLGATYEQYF
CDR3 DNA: TGTGCCAGCAGCCAAGTTCTGGGGGCCACCTACGAGCAGTACTTC

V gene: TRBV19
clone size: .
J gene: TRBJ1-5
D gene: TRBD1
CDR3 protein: CASSPRGQRSNQPQHF
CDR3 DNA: TGTGCCAGTAGTCCCCGGGGACAGCGAAGCAATCAGCCCCAGCATTTT

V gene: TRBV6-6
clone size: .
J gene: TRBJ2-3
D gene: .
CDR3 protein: CASSISGSSTDTQYF
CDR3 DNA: TGTGCCAGCAGCATTAGCGGTAGTAGCACAGATACGCAGTATTTT

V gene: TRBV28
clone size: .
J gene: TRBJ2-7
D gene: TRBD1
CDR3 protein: CASTFGTGPVGEQYF
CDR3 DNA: TGTGCCAGCACTTTTGGGACAGGCCCTGTAGGGGAGCAGTACTTC

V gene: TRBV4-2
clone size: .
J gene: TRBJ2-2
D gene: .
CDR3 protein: CASSQDGGGTGELFF
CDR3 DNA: TGTGCCAGCAGCCAAGATGGGGGCGGAACCGGGGAGCTGTTTTTT

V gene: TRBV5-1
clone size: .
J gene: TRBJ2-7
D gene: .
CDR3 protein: CASSLEYEQYF
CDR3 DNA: TGCGCCAGCAGCTTGGAGTACGAGCAGTACTTC

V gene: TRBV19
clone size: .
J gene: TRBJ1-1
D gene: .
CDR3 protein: CASSITTGSEAFF
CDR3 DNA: TGTGCCAGTAGTATTACGACGGGGTCTGAAGCTTTCTTT

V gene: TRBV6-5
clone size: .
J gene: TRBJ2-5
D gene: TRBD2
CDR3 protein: CAGRSGGLQETQYF
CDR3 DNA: TGTGCCGGTAGAAGCGGGGGACTTCAAGAGACCCAGTACTTC

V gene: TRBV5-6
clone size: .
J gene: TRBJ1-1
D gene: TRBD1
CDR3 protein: CATGILQGAAEAFF
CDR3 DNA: TGTGCCACCGGTATCTTACAGGGGGCGGCAGAGGCTTTCTTT

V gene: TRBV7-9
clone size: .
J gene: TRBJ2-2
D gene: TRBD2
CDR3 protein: CASSGGLAIGELFF
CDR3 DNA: TGTGCCAGCAGCGGCGGACTAGCGATCGGGGAGCTGTTTTTT

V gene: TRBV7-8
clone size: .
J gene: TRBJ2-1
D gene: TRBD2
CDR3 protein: CASSPRTSGGAYNEQFF
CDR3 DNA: TGTGCCAGCAGCCCTCGGACTAGCGGGGGGGCTTACAATGAGCAGTTCTTC

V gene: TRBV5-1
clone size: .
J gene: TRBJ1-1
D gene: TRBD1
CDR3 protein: CASSDRTGPMNTEAFF
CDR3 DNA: TGCGCCAGCAGCGACCGGACAGGTCCTATGAACACTGAAGCTTTCTTT

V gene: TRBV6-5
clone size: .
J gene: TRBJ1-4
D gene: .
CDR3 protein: CASSYGGGNEKLFF
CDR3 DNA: TGTGCCAGCAGTTACGGCGGGGGTAATGAAAAACTGTTTTTT

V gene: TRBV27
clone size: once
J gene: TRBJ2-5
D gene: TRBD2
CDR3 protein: CASRSSMGGGETQYF
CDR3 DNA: TGTGCCAGCAGGTCCTCGATGGGGGGGGGAGAGACCCAGTACTTC

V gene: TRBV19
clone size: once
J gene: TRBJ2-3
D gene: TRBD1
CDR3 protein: CASSVGQGPDTQYF
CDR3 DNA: TGTGCCAGTAGTGTCGGACAGGGCCCAGATACGCAGTATTTT

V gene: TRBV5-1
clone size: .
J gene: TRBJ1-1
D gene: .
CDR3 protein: CASSLVGRADTEAFF
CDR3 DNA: TGCGCCAGCAGCTTGGTTGGCAGGGCGGACACTGAAGCTTTCTTT

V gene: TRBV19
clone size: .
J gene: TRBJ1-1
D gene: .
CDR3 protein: CASSPSRRNTEAFF
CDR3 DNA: TGTGCCAGTAGTCCCAGCAGACGGAACACTGAAGCTTTCTTT

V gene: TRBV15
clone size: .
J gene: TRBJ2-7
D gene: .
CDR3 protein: CATSIRGYEQYF
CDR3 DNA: TGTGCCACCAGCATCAGGGGATACGAGCAGTACTTC

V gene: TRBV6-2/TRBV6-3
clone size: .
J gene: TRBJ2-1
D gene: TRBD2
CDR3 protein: CASCPTGTSCEQFF
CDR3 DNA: TGTGCCAGCTGCCCCACCGGGACTAGCTGTGAGCAGTTCTTC

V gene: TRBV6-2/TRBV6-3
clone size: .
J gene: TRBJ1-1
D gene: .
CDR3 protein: CASSPQGLAPEAFF
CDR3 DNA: TGTGCCAGCAGCCCCCAGGGCCTCGCCCCTGAAGCTTTCTTT

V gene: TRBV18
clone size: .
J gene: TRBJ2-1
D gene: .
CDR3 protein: CASSPPTGRPHDEQFF
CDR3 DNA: TGTGCCAGCTCACCACCGACGGGGAGGCCCCACGATGAGCAGTTCTTC

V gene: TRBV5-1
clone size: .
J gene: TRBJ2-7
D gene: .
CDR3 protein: CASSLGQSSYEQYF
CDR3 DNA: TGCGCCAGCAGCTTAGGACAGTCCTCCTACGAGCAGTACTTC

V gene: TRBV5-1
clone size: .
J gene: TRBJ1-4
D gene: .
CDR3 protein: CASSLQGITTNEKLFF
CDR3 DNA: TGCGCCAGCAGCTTGCAGGGGATTACAACTAATGAAAAACTGTTTTTT

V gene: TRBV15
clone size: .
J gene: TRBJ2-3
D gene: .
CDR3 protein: CATSRVQPGDTQYF
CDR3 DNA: TGTGCCACCAGCAGAGTACAGCCGGGGGATACGCAGTATTTT

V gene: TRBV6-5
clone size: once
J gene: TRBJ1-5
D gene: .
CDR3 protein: CASSRTGGNQPQHF
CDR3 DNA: TGTGCCAGCAGTAGGACTGGGGGCAATCAGCCCCAGCATTTT

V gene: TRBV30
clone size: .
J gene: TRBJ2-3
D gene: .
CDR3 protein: CAWSRTDTQYF
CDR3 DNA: TGTGCCTGGAGTAGGACAGATACGCAGTATTTT

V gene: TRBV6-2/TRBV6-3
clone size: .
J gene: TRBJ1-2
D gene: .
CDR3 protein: CASSYSGQEGGYTF
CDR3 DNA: TGTGCCAGCAGTTACTCGGGACAAGAAGGTGGCTACACCTTC

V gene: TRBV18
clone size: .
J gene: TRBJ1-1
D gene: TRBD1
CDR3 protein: CASSPGTGTEAFF
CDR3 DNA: TGTGCCAGCTCACCTGGGACAGGTACTGAAGCTTTCTTT

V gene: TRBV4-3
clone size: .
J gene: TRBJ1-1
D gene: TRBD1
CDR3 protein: CASSQDTGGVEAFF
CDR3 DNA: TGCGCCAGCAGCCAAGATACAGGGGGCGTTGAAGCTTTCTTT

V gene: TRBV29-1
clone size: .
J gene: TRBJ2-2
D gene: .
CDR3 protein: CSAHRGSNTGELFF
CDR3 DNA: TGCAGCGCTCATCGGGGGAGTAACACCGGGGAGCTGTTTTTT

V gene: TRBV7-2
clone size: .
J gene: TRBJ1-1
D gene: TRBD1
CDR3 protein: CASSEQGENTEAFF
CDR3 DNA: TGTGCCAGCAGCGAGCAGGGGGAGAACACTGAAGCTTTCTTT

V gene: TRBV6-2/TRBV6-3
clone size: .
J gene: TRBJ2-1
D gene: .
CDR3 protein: CASGRRDFYNEQFF
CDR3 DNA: TGTGCCAGCGGCCGGCGGGATTTTTACAATGAGCAGTTCTTC

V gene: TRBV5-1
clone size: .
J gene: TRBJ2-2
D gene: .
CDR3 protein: CASSGEPTTGELFF
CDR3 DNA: TGCGCCAGCAGCGGTGAGCCCACTACCGGGGAGCTGTTTTTT

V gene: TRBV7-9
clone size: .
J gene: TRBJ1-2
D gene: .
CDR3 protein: CASSLSVTYGYTF
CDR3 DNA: TGTGCCAGCAGCCTCTCGGTGACCTATGGCTACACCTTC

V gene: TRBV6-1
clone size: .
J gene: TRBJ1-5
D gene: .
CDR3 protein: CASSETRPGRYSNQPQHF
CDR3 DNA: TGTGCCAGCAGTGAAACGCGTCCTGGCCGATATAGCAATCAGCCCCAGCATTTT

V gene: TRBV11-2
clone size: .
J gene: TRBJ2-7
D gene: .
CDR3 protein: CASSNPYYEQYF
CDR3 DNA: TGTGCCAGCAGCAACCCATACTACGAGCAGTACTTC

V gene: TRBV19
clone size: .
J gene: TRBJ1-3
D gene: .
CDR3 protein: CASNRAVGSGNTIYF
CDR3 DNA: TGTGCCAGTAATCGGGCCGTCGGCTCTGGAAACACCATATATTTT

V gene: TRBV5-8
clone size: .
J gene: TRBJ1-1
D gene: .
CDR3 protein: CASSLRGGGEAFF
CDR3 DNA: TGTGCCAGCAGCTTACGGGGGGGCGGTGAAGCTTTCTTT

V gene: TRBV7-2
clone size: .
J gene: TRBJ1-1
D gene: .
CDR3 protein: CASSLALPGNTEAFF
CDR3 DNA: TGTGCCAGCAGCTTAGCCTTGCCAGGGAACACTGAAGCTTTCTTT

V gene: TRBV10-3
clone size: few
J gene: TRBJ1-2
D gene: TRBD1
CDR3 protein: CAMATGEGYTF
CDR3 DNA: TGTGCCATGGCCACAGGGGAAGGCTACACCTTC

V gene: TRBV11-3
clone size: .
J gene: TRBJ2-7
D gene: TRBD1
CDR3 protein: CASSLDQQVTGGPEQYF
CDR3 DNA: TGTGCCAGCAGCTTAGATCAGCAAGTGACAGGGGGTCCCGAGCAGTACTTC

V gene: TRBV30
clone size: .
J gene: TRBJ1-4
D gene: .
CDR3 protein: CAWSRRAAREKLFF
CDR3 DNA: TGTGCCTGGAGTCGGAGAGCCGCCCGGGAAAAACTGTTTTTT

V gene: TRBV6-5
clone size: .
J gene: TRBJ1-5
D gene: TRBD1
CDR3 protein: CASSWTGGLDQPQHF
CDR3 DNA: TGTGCCAGCAGTTGGACAGGGGGCTTGGATCAGCCCCAGCATTTT

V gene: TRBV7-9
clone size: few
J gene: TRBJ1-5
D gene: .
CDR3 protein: CASSLKGIWNQPQHF
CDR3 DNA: TGTGCCAGCAGCTTAAAAGGGATATGGAATCAGCCCCAGCATTTT

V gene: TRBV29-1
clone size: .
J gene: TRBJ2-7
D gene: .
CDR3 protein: CSVVSSSYEQYF
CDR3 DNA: TGCAGCGTTGTAAGCAGCTCCTACGAGCAGTACTTC

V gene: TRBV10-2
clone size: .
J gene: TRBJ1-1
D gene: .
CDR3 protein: CASSEMGAEAFF
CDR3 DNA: TGCGCCAGCAGTGAGATGGGCGCTGAAGCTTTCTTT

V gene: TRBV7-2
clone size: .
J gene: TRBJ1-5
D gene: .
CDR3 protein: CASSFMDQPQHF
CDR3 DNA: TGTGCCAGCAGCTTCATGGATCAGCCCCAGCATTTT

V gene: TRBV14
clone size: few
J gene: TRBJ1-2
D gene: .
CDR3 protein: CASSPGTDANYGYTF
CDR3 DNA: TGTGCCAGCAGCCCAGGGACCGACGCTAACTATGGCTACACCTTC

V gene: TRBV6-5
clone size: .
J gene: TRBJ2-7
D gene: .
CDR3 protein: CASTDRARQYF
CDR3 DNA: TGTGCCAGCACGGACCGGGCGAGGCAGTACTTC